The clone carrying this TCR beta chain was observed a handful of times. Its antigen is as yet unknown. The data derive from a study of T cell responses to AZD1222 COVID-19 vaccine. Study-level points and caveats: Mostly white British, mostly female donors; authors suggested clonal diversity may be underestimated.

Sequenced by immunoSEQ multiplex PCR; TCRdb stores in-frame clones only, minus some. This table holds roughly 140,000 clones, roughly 91% found once. The source of this sequence is an adult who received the AZD1222 COVID-19 vaccine. Here the sequenced sample was peripheral blood, taken 28 days after the second AZD1222 dose.

The CDR3 coding sequence is TGTGCCAGCAGCCGACTCCCCCGGCGGCCGGAGCAGTTCTTC. Encoded protein: CASSRLPRRPEQFF. This chain links TRBV6-5 with TRBJ2-1; D is unresolved. The ends were cut back, 6 bases at V and 10 bases at J, with 19 bases in the middle. There are 14 residues in the CDR3. Germline CDR1 MNHEY, CDR2 SVGAGI.